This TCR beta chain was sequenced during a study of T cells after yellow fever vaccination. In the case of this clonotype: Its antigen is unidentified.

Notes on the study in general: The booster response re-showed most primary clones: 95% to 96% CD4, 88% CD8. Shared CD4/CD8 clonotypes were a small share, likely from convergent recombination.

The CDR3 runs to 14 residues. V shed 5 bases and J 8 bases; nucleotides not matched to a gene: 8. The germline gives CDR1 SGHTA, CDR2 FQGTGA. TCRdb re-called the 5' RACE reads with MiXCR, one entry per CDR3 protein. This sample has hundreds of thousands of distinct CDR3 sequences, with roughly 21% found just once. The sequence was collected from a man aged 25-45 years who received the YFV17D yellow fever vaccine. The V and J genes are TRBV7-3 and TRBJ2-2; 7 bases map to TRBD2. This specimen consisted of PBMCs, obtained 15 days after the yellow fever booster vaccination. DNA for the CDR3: TGTGCCAGCAGCCAAACAGCGGGAAAGGGGGAGCTGTTTTTT. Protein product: CASSQTAGKGELFF.